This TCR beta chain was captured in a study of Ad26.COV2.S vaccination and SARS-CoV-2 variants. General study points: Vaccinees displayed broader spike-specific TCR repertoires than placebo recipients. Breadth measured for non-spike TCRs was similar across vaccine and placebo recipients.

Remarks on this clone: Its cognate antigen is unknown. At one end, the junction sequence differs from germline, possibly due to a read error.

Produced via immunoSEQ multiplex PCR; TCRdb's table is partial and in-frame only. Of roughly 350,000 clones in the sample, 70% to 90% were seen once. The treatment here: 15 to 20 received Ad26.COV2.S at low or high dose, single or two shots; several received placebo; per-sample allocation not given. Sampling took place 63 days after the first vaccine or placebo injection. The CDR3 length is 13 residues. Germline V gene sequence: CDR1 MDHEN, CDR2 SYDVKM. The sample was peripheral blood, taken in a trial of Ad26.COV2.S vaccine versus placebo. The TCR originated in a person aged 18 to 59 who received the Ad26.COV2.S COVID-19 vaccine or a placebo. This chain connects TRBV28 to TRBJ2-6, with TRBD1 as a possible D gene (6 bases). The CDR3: CASSLSGVNVLTF. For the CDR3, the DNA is TGTGCCAGCAGCCTTTCAGGGGTCAACGTCCTGACTTTC.